This TCR beta chain came from a study of blood T cell repertoires in COVID-19. Study details: Both acute and convalescent COVID-19 samples were obtained from the United States, Italy and Spain. The cDNA or gDNA used as material had been derived from T cells, B-cell-depleted T cells, or PBMCs.

This clone was detected only a few times. Patients in Seattle were enrolled during active infection, then followed longitudinally. Trimming pared 4 bases from V and 1 base from J, leaving 10 bases between. There are 14 residues in the CDR3. Germline CDR1 reads SGHVS; CDR2 reads FQNEAQ. Authors' analysis steps: Amplification with reference gene primers provided the estimates of nucleated cell counts. The protocol was immunoSEQ multiplex PCR, while the TCRdb copy is restricted to in-frame clones and leaves out a portion. D and trimming come from the DNA, and the V and J calls and clone size come from that table. Among approximately 50,000 clones listed, 75% to 85% were seen once.

This chain connects TRBV7-8 to TRBJ2-5; maybe TRBD1 (5 bases). Material for sequencing was peripheral blood. This receptor was obtained from a man in his 60s with COVID-19, enrolled during active disease. The CDR3 reads CASSSTVSQETQYF. CDR3 nucleotides: TGTGCCAGCAGCTCGACAGTATCCCAAGAGACCCAGTACTTC.